The TCR beta chain under discussion was sequenced for a study of regulatory T cells in long-lasting Graves disease. The ends were cut back, 0 bases at V and 5 bases at J, with 13 bases in the middle. The CDR3 contains 15 residues. The germline V gene encodes CDR1 KGHSH and CDR2 LQKENI. In the case of this clonotype: Its antigen is undetermined.

Investigators prepared the TCR beta libraries by applying iRepertoire HTBI primers and Arm-PCR of CDR3 regions. TCRdb passed the multiplex PCR reads through MiXCR, listing each CDR3 protein once. The data contain under 450,000 distinct CDR3 sequences, roughly 24% of them singletons. As for time point: persistent/refractory GD, antithyroid drugs over 5 years with positive TRAb. PBMC-derived RNA was used for the TCR library. Around 9.8 milliliters of peripheral blood were taken and placed in EDTA tubes. Study observations and caveats: When disease was persistent, TRBV28, TRBJ1-2 and TRBJ2-5 were the favored segments. Peripheral blood, not thyroid tissue, was the sole material studied.

The source was peripheral blood mononuclear cells (PBMCs), collected when the disease was refractory, from a patient treated with antithyroid drugs. The receptor was derived from a woman aged 40-49 years with Graves disease. The rearrangement uses TRBV18 and TRBJ2-5, with D possibly being TRBD2 (6 bases). For the CDR3, the DNA is TGTGCCAGCTCACCACCGGAGGCCGCGGGGGAGACCCAGTACTTC. This sequence encodes CASSPPEAAGETQYF.